A single sample is the source of the 21 T cell receptor beta chains below, sequenced in a study of regulatory T cells in long-lasting Graves disease. Time point indicated: newly diagnosed GD, antithyroid drugs for less than 3 months. PBMC RNA served as the TCR library source. For TCR beta, libraries came from iRepertoire HTBI primers and Arm-PCR of CDR3 regions. TCRdb processed the multiplex PCR reads anew with MiXCR; each CDR3 protein has one entry. The sample records hundreds of thousands of distinct CDR3 sequences, about 16% being singletons. These data were also reused for a study on T cells in Graves' hyperthyroidism and ophthalmopathy.

Sequenced here: peripheral blood mononuclear cells (PBMCs), sampled at new diagnosis, from a patient treated with antithyroid drugs. Source of these receptors: a man aged 18 to 30 with Graves disease.

This clonotype was recorded at least ten times. The chain couples TRBV28 to TRBJ2-7; 8 positions agree with TRBD2. CDR3 length: 15 residues. The V segment lost 3 bases and the J segment 2 bases; nucleotides outside the gene matches: 6. Germline V gene data show CDR1 as MDHEN and CDR2 as SYDVKM. CDR3 protein: CASSLGAGGTYEQYF. The DNA for the CDR3 is TGTGCCAGCAGTTTGGGGGCGGGAGGAACCTACGAGCAGTACTTC. The full variable domain, with the rest looked up from reference TRBV28 and TRBJ2-7, is DVKVTQSSRYLVKRTGEKVFLECVQDMDHENMFWYRQDPGLGLRLIYFSYDVKMKEKGDIPEGYSVSREKKERFSLILESASTNQTSMYLCASSLGAGGTYEQYFGPGTRLTVT.

This clonotype was seen ten or more times. Here the CDR3 reads CSALRGRWEETQYF. The CDR3 DNA sequence: TGCAGTGCTCTGCGCGGGAGGTGGGAAGAGACCCAGTACTTC. This chain uses TRBV20-1 with TRBJ2-5; 8 nucleotides agree with TRBD2. Trimming removed 5 bases from V and 3 bases from J; junction bases left unmatched: 8. Germline values: CDR1 DFQATT, CDR2 SNEGSKA (reference sequence). The CDR3 runs 14 residues.

This clonotype has more than one count but fewer than ten. J is TRBJ2-1 and V is TRBV3-1, with 10 nucleotides matching TRBD2. This CDR3 has 17 amino acids. Germline assignment: CDR1 LGHDT and CDR2 YNNKEL (reference sequence). J was trimmed by 6 bases and V by 5 bases; bases with no gene match: 13. The CDR3: CASSGGSGRVPFNEQFF. In nucleotides, the CDR3 is TGTGCCAGCAGCGGGGGCAGCGGGAGGGTTCCCTTCAATGAGCAGTTCTTC.

The chain employs TRBV7-6 and TRBJ1-1; D gene unclear. Per germline, CDR1 SGHVS and CDR2 FNYEAQ. This CDR3 has 14 residues. Trimming pared 4 bases from V and 2 bases from J, leaving 11 bases between. The CDR3 spells CASSSPRGNTEAFF. The CDR3 DNA reads TGTGCCAGCAGCTCGCCCCGGGGTAACACTGAAGCTTTCTTT.

This clonotype was seen repeatedly, ten times or more. The CDR3 bases are TGTGCCAGCAGTTACGGGGACGGAGGCTACGAGCAGTACTTC. This encodes CASSYGDGGYEQYF. The J gene is TRBJ2-7, the V gene TRBV6-2 or TRBV6-3; D assignment may be TRBD1 or TRBD2 (5 bases each). V was clipped by 2 bases and J by 3 bases, with 11 bases between them. This CDR3 region has 14 residues. Germline V gives CDR1 MNHEY, CDR2 SVGEGT.

This clonotype was picked up many times. V and J are TRBV11-1 and TRBJ2-7; a weak D match, TRBD2 (6 bases). Trimming took 5 bases from V and 4 from J, leaving 15 bases between them. The CDR3 has 14 amino acids. Per germline, CDR1 SGHAT and CDR2 FQDESV (reference sequence). The CDR3 spells CASSARGLTYEQYF. The CDR3 DNA is TGTGCCAGCAGCGCCCGGGGACTTACTTACGAGCAGTACTTC.

This clonotype has a count of ten or more. V usage is TRBV6-6 and J usage is TRBJ2-1, with TRBD2 matching over 7 bases. CDR1 and CDR2 from the germline V gene are MNHNY and SVGAGI (reference sequence). Trimming removed 0 bases from V and 6 bases from J; junction bases left unmatched: 5. The CDR3 sequence is 15 residues long. Here the CDR3 DNA reads TGTGCCAGCAGTTACTCGCGGGGGATAGGCAATGAGCAGTTCTTC. It codes for CASSYSRGIGNEQFF.

This clonotype was counted ten times or more. The chain has TRBV12-3 or TRBV12-4 and TRBJ2-1; 7 bases fit TRBD2. V gave up 0 bases and J gave up 15 bases; unmatched junction bases: 2. The CDR3 loop spans 11 amino acids. The CDR3 DNA reads as TGTGCCAGCAGTTTAGCGGGAGGGACGTTCTTC. It yields the protein CASSLAGGTFF.

At least ten counts were recorded for this clonotype. The V and J genes are TRBV6-1 and TRBJ2-3; the match to TRBD2 covers 10 bases. This CDR3 is built from 18 residues. Germline CDR1 reads MNHNS; CDR2 reads SASEGT. Trimming removed 7 bases from V and 4 bases from J; junction bases left unmatched: 17. The CDR3 nucleotides are TGTGCCAGCACTACCTCGGTCGGGCGAGCGGGAGGGCCAGATACGCAGTATTTT. Translated, it gives CASTTSVGRAGGPDTQYF.

This clonotype was recorded at least ten times. The chain carries TRBV27 and TRBJ1-2, with 10 bases matching TRBD1. The V and J ends lost 3 bases and 4 bases, in that order; junction bases with no gene match: 5. The germline V gene has CDR1 MNHEY and CDR2 SMNVEV (reference sequence). The CDR3 spans 15 residues. The chain's CDR3 is CASSLGQGRSYGYTF. Here the CDR3 DNA reads TGTGCCAGCAGTTTGGGACAGGGGCGCAGCTATGGCTACACCTTC.

Ten or more counts support this clonotype. The rearrangement joins TRBV27 to TRBJ2-7; no reliable D call. V lost 3 bases to trimming and J lost 5 bases, with 11 bases between them. The CDR3 length is 13 residues. Germline V gives CDR1 MNHEY, CDR2 SMNVEV (reference sequence). The CDR3 coding sequence is TGTGCCAGCAGTTTCAGGTCCACTAACGAGCAGTACTTC. Protein: CASSFRSTNEQYF.

As to this clonotype: Since no conserved phenylalanine or tryptophan closes the CDR3, a read error is the likely cause. V is TRBV20-1 and J is TRBJ1-2; D remains unclear. Germline V gene sequence: CDR1 DFQATT, CDR2 SNEGSKA (reference sequence). The V gene lost 1 base and the J gene lost 4 bases, with 7 bases spanning the gap. The CDR3 has 12 residues. The CDR3 coding sequence is TGCAGTGCTAGAGTGGGTGGCTATGGCTACACCTCC. Translated, it gives CSARVGGYGYTS.

This clonotype was observed a handful of times. This chain connects TRBV5-1 to TRBJ1-2, with D maybe TRBD1 (5 bases). CDR1 SGHRS and CDR2 YFSETQ come from the germline V gene. The V and J ends lost 7 bases and 0 bases respectively, with 10 bases between them. The CDR3 covers 13 residues. The chain's CDR3 is CASGDSTNYGYTF. The DNA for the CDR3 is TGCGCCAGCGGCGACAGCACTAACTATGGCTACACCTTC.

The table lists this clonotype with many counts. The chain has TRBV6-1 and TRBJ2-7, with TRBD1 matching 9 bases. The CDR3 contains 15 residues. CDR1 and CDR2 (germline): MNHNS, SASEGT. J gave up 0 bases and V 6 bases, and 6 bases lay outside the gene matches. This CDR3 reads CASRFGQGLSYEQYF. CDR3 in DNA: TGTGCCAGCAGGTTCGGACAGGGGCTCTCCTACGAGCAGTACTTC.

Notes on this clonotype: A much larger clone lies a single base off, so this may be a read error. The V and J genes are TRBV12-3 or TRBV12-4 and TRBJ1-1; no reliable D call. The CDR3 spans 14 residues. The V and J ends lost 4 bases and 11 bases respectively, with 20 bases between them. This CDR3 is CASSSRQGLQRAFF. CDR3 in DNA: TGTGCCAGCAGTTCGAGACAAGGTCTACAACGGGCTTTCTTT.

This clonotype came up many times. The rearrangement uses TRBV7-9 and TRBJ2-7; TRBD1 or TRBD2 may be the D gene (7 bases each). The CDR3 is 14 residues long. The V gene's germline CDR1 is SEHNR and CDR2 FQNEAQ (reference sequence). The CDR3 loop is CAGGTSAKPYEQYF. In nucleotides, the CDR3 is TGTGCAGGGGGCACTAGCGCCAAACCCTACGAGCAGTACTTC.

This clonotype has a count of ten or more. The chain joins TRBV6-1 to TRBJ1-5; 9 nucleotides align to TRBD1. The ends lost 7 bases at V and 7 bases at J; junction bases unmatched: 8. CDR1 is MNHNS and CDR2 is SASEGT in the germline V gene. The length of the CDR3 is 14 residues. The CDR3 protein is CASTWDRATQPQHF. CDR3 in DNA: TGTGCCAGCACCTGGGACAGGGCTACCCAGCCCCAGCATTTT.

A remark on this clonotype: A clone one base away is much larger, so this may be a read error. This chain connects TRBV6-2 or TRBV6-3 to TRBJ1-5; TRBD1 might be the D (6 bases). CDR3 length: 19 residues. The germline CDR1 and CDR2 sequences are MNHEY and SVGEGT. Here the CDR3 DNA reads TGTGCCAGCAGTTACTCGGGGGTTCTGGGGGGGCGTACCAATCGGCCCCAGCATTTT. Residues: CASSYSGVLGGRTNRPQHF.

This clonotype has only a few counts. The CDR3 spells CASRGTAKNTEAFF. For the CDR3, the DNA is TGTGCCAGCAGAGGAACGGCCAAGAACACTGAAGCTTTCTTT. This chain uses TRBV28 with TRBJ1-1; D is uncertain. V was pared by 6 bases and J by 1 base, with 12 bases between. CDR1 MDHEN and CDR2 SYDVKM come from the germline V gene. The CDR3 has 14 residues.

This clonotype was counted between two and nine times. The chain has TRBV30 and TRBJ2-7; possibly TRBD1 for D (6 bases). Per the germline V gene, CDR1 is GTSNPN and CDR2 is SVGIG (reference sequence). CDR3 length: 12 amino acids. Deletions cut 5 bases from V and 7 bases from J, with 15 bases between. The chain's CDR3 is CAWSDRPREQYF. In nucleotides, the CDR3 is TGTGCCTGGTCTGACAGGCCTAGGGAGCAGTACTTC.

The sample holds a few counts of this clonotype. V gene TRBV15 combines with J gene TRBJ1-3; D uncertain. Germline V gives CDR1 LNHNV, CDR2 YYDKDF (reference sequence). V lost 3 bases to trimming and J lost 0 bases, with 9 bases between them. The CDR3 consists of 15 residues. The chain's CDR3 is CATSSSPISGNTIYF. The CDR3 coding sequence is TGTGCCACCAGCAGTAGCCCCATCTCTGGAAACACCATATATTTT.